The 3 T cell receptor beta chains listed next were all sequenced from one sample in a study of shared T cell receptors in the human thymus. Profiled with immunoSEQ multiplex PCR; TCRdb holds only in-frame clones, not every one. The data show more than 550,000 clones, 70% to 90% seen once. These data were also filed under a second study, of human thymus T cells.

Material: thymocytes. All receptors derive from a girl in the first two years of life with a congenital heart defect.

CDR3 sequence reads: CASSSGLTNYGYTF. The CDR3 coding sequence is TGTGCCAGCAGCTCGGGACTCACTAACTATGGCTACACCTTC. This sequence joins TRBV7-6 and TRBJ1-2; tentative D call: TRBD1 (5 bases). Per the germline V gene, CDR1 is SGHVS and CDR2 is FNYEAQ. This CDR3 comprises 14 residues. Trimming cost V 4 bases and J 0 bases, with 9 bases left between them.

Only a few counts were recorded for this clone. The J gene is TRBJ2-6, the V gene TRBV27; 7 bases are a match to TRBD1. The CDR3 extends over 21 amino acids. V dropped 3 bases and J dropped 0; count of bases not matched to a gene: 17. Germline V gene data show CDR1 as MNHEY and CDR2 as SMNVEV (reference sequence). DNA for the CDR3: TGTGCCAGCAGTTTGTTGTACTCTCCGGGACAGACTTCCTCTGGGGCCAACGTCCTGACTTTC. It codes for CASSLLYSPGQTSSGANVLTF.

In this sample, this clone turned up once. The J gene is TRBJ1-2, the V gene TRBV18; D might be TRBD1 (5 bases). Trimming shortened V by 3 bases and J by 5 bases, and 13 bases separated the two germline ends. The CDR3 loop spans 14 amino acids. Per germline, CDR1 KGHSH and CDR2 LQKENI. The CDR3 sequence: CASSPHGKGYGYTF. CDR3 in DNA: TGTGCCAGCTCACCGCACGGCAAGGGGTATGGCTACACCTTC.